Sequencing of this T cell receptor (beta chain) was carried out in a study of response to subunit inactivated influenza vaccine. As regards this clonotype: Its antigen is currently unknown.

Trimming pared 2 bases from V and 4 bases from J, leaving 8 bases between. This CDR3 comprises 13 residues. Study outcomes and limitations: Only a handful of new T cells, the authors suggested, are recruited with each seasonal influenza vaccination.

MiXCR, run by TCRdb on the RT-PCR reads, gives a single entry per CDR3 protein. The data show about 500,000 distinct CDR3 sequences, 15% to 20% seen once. Sequenced here: CD4+ T cells sorted from PBMCs, sampled around 25 months after vaccination. The TCR originated in a man in his fifties or sixties who received an inactivated influenza vaccine. The chain has TRBV12-3 or TRBV12-4 and TRBJ1-2; D remains ambiguous. This chain's CDR3 is CASSLFAGYGYTF. CDR3 in DNA: TGTGCCAGCAGTTTATTCGCGGGCTATGGCTACACCTTC.